The 32 T cell receptor beta chains listed next were all sequenced from one sample in a study of T cell responses to AZD1222 COVID-19 vaccine. The repertoire was sequenced with immunoSEQ multiplex PCR; TCRdb's copy has only in-frame clones and lacks some. The sample yields 40,000 to 55,000 clones, about 90% seen once. Sequenced material: peripheral blood, taken 28 days after the second AZD1222 dose. Every receptor here comes from an adult who received the AZD1222 COVID-19 vaccine.

This chain joins TRBV5-1 and TRBJ1-1, with a tentative D call TRBD1 (6 bases). V lost 3 bases to trimming and J lost 7 bases, with 19 bases between them. This CDR3 has 15 amino acids. CDR1 is SGHRS and CDR2 is YFSETQ in the germline V gene. CDR3 DNA sequence: TGCGCCAGCAGCTGGATGGCCGGGACAAGTTTTGAAGCTTTCTTT. Residues: CASSWMAGTSFEAFF.

The chain links TRBV5-4 to TRBJ2-3; TRBD1 matches 8 bases. The CDR3 extends over 14 amino acids. The junction had 3 bases not matched to a gene; V was cut back by 4 bases and J by 2 bases. The germline gives CDR1 SGHNT, CDR2 YYREEE (reference sequence). Here the CDR3 reads CASSQGQATDTQYF. CDR3 in DNA: TGTGCCAGCAGCCAGGGACAGGCCACAGATACGCAGTATTTT.

The gene calls are TRBV7-9 and TRBJ1-2, with a weak D call TRBD1 (5 bases). The CDR3 totals 15 residues. V dropped 5 bases and J dropped 4 bases, with 17 bases sitting between them. Per germline, CDR1 SEHNR and CDR2 FQNEAQ (reference sequence). The CDR3 nucleotides read TGTGCCAGCAGCGATGAAGCACAGGACCTCTATGGCTACACCTTC. This gives the protein CASSDEAQDLYGYTF.

The rearrangement links TRBV5-5 to TRBJ1-6; 7 bases agree with TRBD1. Germline CDR1 reads SGHKS; CDR2 reads YYEKEE (reference sequence). V trimming: 4 bases; J trimming: 10 bases; junction bases outside the gene matches: 8. The CDR3 totals 14 residues. The CDR3, as DNA: TGTGCCAGCAGCGAAACGACAGGGATCTCACCCCTCCACTTT. Translation: CASSETTGISPLHF. The variable domain in full, with the rest retrieved from reference TRBV5-5 and TRBJ1-6, is DAGVTQSPTHLIKTRGQQVTLRCSPISGHKSVSWYQQVLGQGPQFIFQYYEKEERGRGNFPDRFSARQFPNYSSELNVNALLLGDSALYLCASSETTGISPLHFGNGTRLTVT.

The V gene is TRBV29-1, the J gene TRBJ1-1; D unclear. V was cut by 4 bases and J by 4 bases, with 13 bases left in between. The CDR3 is 13 amino acids. CDR1 and CDR2 (germline): SQVTM, ANQGSEA. The CDR3 loop reads CSVGTHQSTEAFF. The CDR3 DNA sequence: TGCAGCGTTGGGACCCACCAAAGCACTGAAGCTTTCTTT.

V is TRBV5-1 and J is TRBJ2-7; no clear D. Germline CDR1 reads SGHRS; CDR2 reads YFSETQ. V dropped 5 bases and J dropped 1 base, with 13 bases sitting between them. The CDR3 runs to 14 residues. The CDR3 DNA reads TGCGCCAGCAGGGAGCCCGGTCCGTCCTACGAGCAGTACTTC. Residues: CASREPGPSYEQYF.

The chain carries TRBV27 and TRBJ2-7; D might be TRBD1 or TRBD2, each matching 6 bases. V was pared by 3 bases and J by 4 bases, with 22 bases between. The CDR3 length is 17 residues. Germline-derived CDR1 and CDR2 are MNHEY and SMNVEV (reference sequence). In DNA form, the CDR3 reads TGTGCCAGCAGTTTCTCTCCGGGGGCCAGCGTTACTTACGAGCAGTACTTC. Its translation: CASSFSPGASVTYEQYF.

The chain recombines TRBV6-5 with TRBJ1-5; maybe TRBD1 (5 bases). From germline, CDR1 is MNHEY and CDR2 SVGAGI. CDR3 size: 16 residues. Trimming took off 0 bases at V and 1 base at J, with 10 bases between the two ends. The CDR3 DNA is TGTGCCAGCAGTTACTCCGGGGGAGGGAGCAATCAGCCCCAGCATTTT. It is translated as CASSYSGGGSNQPQHF.

The chain couples TRBV5-4 to TRBJ2-7, with 8 positions matching TRBD1. Trimming at V came to 4 bases and at J to 2 bases, leaving 5 bases not matched to a gene. The CDR3 is 14 amino acids. Germline CDR1 and CDR2: SGHNT and YYREEE (reference sequence). The CDR3, as DNA: TGTGCCAGCAGCGCTGACAGGGGAACCTACGAGCAGTACTTC. This encodes CASSADRGTYEQYF.

V usage is TRBV18 and J usage is TRBJ2-7, with 7 positions matching TRBD2. The CDR3 sequence is 17 residues long. Germline V gives CDR1 KGHSH, CDR2 LQKENI. The ends lost 5 bases at V and 3 bases at J; junction bases unmatched: 16. CDR3 sequence: CASSSTSALTSRYEQYF. The CDR3 bases are TGTGCCAGCTCATCTACTAGCGCCCTGACTTCCCGCTACGAGCAGTACTTC.

V and J are TRBV6-1 and TRBJ2-7; D assignment may be TRBD1 or TRBD2 (5 bases each). Trimming took off 1 base at V and 2 bases at J, with 12 bases between the two ends. Looked up from germline, CDR1 is MNHNS and CDR2 is SASEGT. CDR3 length: 15 residues. CDR3 sequence: CASSEVPRDPYEQYF. For the CDR3, the DNA is TGTGCCAGCAGTGAAGTCCCCAGGGACCCCTACGAGCAGTACTTC.

This clone was seen once. V is TRBV7-8 and J is TRBJ2-1; 9 nucleotides line up with TRBD2. Germline CDR1 is SGHVS and CDR2 is FQNEAQ. This CDR3 comprises 16 residues. With 5 bases clipped from V and 3 bases from J, the junction kept 8 bases outside the gene matches. DNA of the CDR3: TGTGCCAGCAGCCCCTATAGCGGGAGAGGCTACAATGAGCAGTTCTTC. It yields the protein CASSPYSGRGYNEQFF.

The V and J genes are TRBV6-5 and TRBJ2-7; 8 bases line up with TRBD1. The CDR3 runs 15 residues. Germline V gives CDR1 MNHEY, CDR2 SVGAGI. V gave up 4 bases and J gave up 3 bases; unmatched junction bases: 8. CDR3 DNA: TGTGCCAGCAGTTCAACCGGGACAGGACACTACGAGCAGTACTTC. Protein: CASSSTGTGHYEQYF.

V is TRBV2 and J is TRBJ2-3, with D unclear. Germline lookup yields CDR1 SNHLY and CDR2 FYNNEI. The CDR3 runs to 13 residues. V was cut by 4 bases and J by 1 base, with 6 bases left in between. The CDR3 DNA follows: TGTGCCAGCAGTGTCCCGGGCACAGATACGCAGTATTTT. Its protein product is CASSVPGTDTQYF.

The CDR3 region is CASSYSPGGPDEQFF. The CDR3 DNA reads as TGTGCCAGCAGTTACTCCCCGGGAGGGCCGGATGAGCAGTTCTTC. The gene calls are TRBV6-5 and TRBJ2-1, with 8 positions matching TRBD2. CDR3 length: 15 residues. Germline V lookup: CDR1 MNHEY, CDR2 SVGAGI. J was trimmed by 8 bases and V by 0 bases; bases with no gene match: 6.

The V and J genes are TRBV18 and TRBJ2-1, with 8 bases lining up with TRBD1. CDR1 and CDR2 from the germline V gene are KGHSH and LQKENI. There are 15 residues in the CDR3. The V gene end was trimmed by 7 bases and the J gene end by 4 bases; junction bases not matched to a gene: 9. CDR3 amino acids: CASFAGQGIYNEQFF. The CDR3 nucleotides are TGTGCCAGCTTCGCCGGACAGGGAATATACAATGAGCAGTTCTTC. Together with reference TRBV18 and TRBJ2-1, the CDR3 gives the full variable domain: NAGVMQNPRHLVRRRGQEARLRCSPMKGHSHVYWYRQLPEEGLKFMVYLQKENIIDESGMPKERFSAEFPKEGPSILRIQQVVRGDSAAYFCASFAGQGIYNEQFFGPGTRLTVL.

The chain recombines TRBV11-1 with TRBJ1-1, with a weak D call TRBD1 (6 bases). The CDR3 has 13 residues. Germline V lookup: CDR1 SGHAT, CDR2 FQDESV (reference sequence). V was clipped by 3 bases and J by 2 bases, with 7 bases between them. CDR3 loop: CASSLDSNTEAFF. The CDR3 coding sequence is TGTGCCAGCAGCTTGGACAGCAACACTGAAGCTTTCTTT.

The rearrangement joins TRBV25-1 to TRBJ1-1, with a possible D match to TRBD1 (5 bases). V lost 5 bases, J lost 6 bases, and 19 bases lay in between. From germline, CDR1 is MGHDK and CDR2 SYGVNS. The CDR3 spans 15 residues. In nucleotides, the CDR3 is TGTGCCAGCAGTCCCCACCCTCAGGGAAGCGCTGAAGCTTTCTTT. This codes for CASSPHPQGSAEAFF.

The rearrangement links TRBV7-2 to TRBJ1-2; 11 bases map to TRBD1. The CDR3 contains 18 residues. With V trimmed by 1 base and J by 7 bases, 14 bases remained unmatched. Germline V gene sequence: CDR1 SGHTA, CDR2 FQGNSA. CDR3 coding DNA: TGTGCCAGCAGCTTAGATTTGGCATGGACAGGGGGCTTTCGTGGCTACACCTTC. This codes for CASSLDLAWTGGFRGYTF.

This clone was seen only a few times. J is TRBJ1-6 and V is TRBV30, with D hard to call. The germline V gene has CDR1 GTSNPN and CDR2 SVGIG (reference sequence). This CDR3 is 14 amino acids long. Trimming cost V 2 bases and J 10 bases, with 15 bases left between them. The CDR3 bases are TGTGCCTGGAGTACTAATGTGTTACGGTCACCCCTCCACTTT. Translated, it gives CAWSTNVLRSPLHF.

The chain employs TRBV27 and TRBJ2-1; D may match TRBD1 or TRBD2 (6 bases each). The CDR3 has 14 amino acids. Per germline, CDR1 MNHEY and CDR2 SMNVEV (reference sequence). Trimming removed 1 base from V and 5 bases from J, with 9 bases in between. The CDR3 loop is CASSLWGADNEQFF. As DNA, the CDR3 is TGTGCCAGCAGTTTATGGGGGGCAGACAATGAGCAGTTCTTC.

The sample holds one count of this clone. The V gene is TRBV24-1, the J gene TRBJ2-2; TRBD1 might be the D (6 bases). The CDR3 contains 17 residues. The V gene lost 4 bases and the J gene lost 3 bases, with 17 bases spanning the gap. Germline CDR1 KGHDR, CDR2 SFDVKD. CDR3 in DNA: TGTGCCACCAGTGACTCCCCCAGGGGTAGGGACACCGGGGAGCTGTTTTTT. Amino acid sequence: CATSDSPRGRDTGELFF.

This sequence joins TRBV9 and TRBJ2-3; 10 nucleotides align to TRBD2. The germline gives CDR1 SGDLS, CDR2 YYNGEE. The J segment lost 5 bases and the V segment lost 0 bases, leaving 9 bases of the junction unmatched. The CDR3 totals 17 residues. DNA of the CDR3: TGTGCCAGCAGCGTAGCAGGAGCGGGAGGGCGAGGAGATACGCAGTATTTT. Its protein product is CASSVAGAGGRGDTQYF.

A single count supports this clone. The V call is TRBV7-9, the J call TRBJ2-1; D remains unclear. The CDR3 spans 14 residues. Germline CDR1 is SEHNR and CDR2 is FQNEAQ (reference sequence). Trimming stripped 0 bases from V and 5 bases from J, with 8 bases between. The CDR3: CASSLAPKNNEQFF. The CDR3 DNA reads as TGTGCCAGCAGCTTAGCTCCTAAAAACAATGAGCAGTTCTTC.

The chain is built from TRBV30 and TRBJ1-1; unclear D gene. CDR1 GTSNPN and CDR2 SVGIG come from the germline V gene (reference sequence). V lost 4 bases and J lost 3, with 18 bases in between. This CDR3 spans 15 amino acids. This CDR3 is CAWTGSFMGYTEAFF. The CDR3 nucleotides read TGTGCCTGGACGGGCTCCTTCATGGGGTACACTGAAGCTTTCTTT.

V gene TRBV4-1 combines with J gene TRBJ1-3, with no clear D. V was trimmed by 4 bases and J by 0 bases, leaving 10 bases between them. Germline V gene sequence: CDR1 MGHRA, CDR2 YSYEKL. This CDR3 spans 15 amino acids. The CDR3 reads CASSPREYSGNTIYF. In DNA, the CDR3 is TGCGCCAGCAGCCCTCGGGAGTACTCTGGAAACACCATATATTTT.

The chain joins TRBV4-3 to TRBJ2-3; TRBD1 or TRBD2 may be the D gene (6 bases each). Germline CDR1 and CDR2: LGHNA and YSLEER. The ends were cut back, 0 bases at V and 5 bases at J, with 24 bases in the middle. This CDR3 contains 19 residues. Written as DNA, the CDR3 is TGCGCCAGCAGCCAAGAACCGGCGGGAACGGGGGCTGGCGAAGATACGCAGTATTTT. Translating gives CASSQEPAGTGAGEDTQYF.

The chain couples TRBV11-2 to TRBJ2-7; D might be TRBD2 (5 bases). Germline CDR1 is SGHAT and CDR2 is FQNNGV. Trimming took off 3 bases at V and 0 bases at J, with 12 bases between the two ends. The CDR3 is 15 amino acids. CDR3: CASSFIAGLSYEQYF. CDR3 DNA: TGTGCCAGCAGCTTTATCGCGGGCCTCTCCTACGAGCAGTACTTC.

The chain recombines TRBV29-1 with TRBJ1-1; D is possibly TRBD1 (6 bases). The V and J ends lost 1 base and 2 bases respectively, with 11 bases between them. The germline V gene encodes CDR1 SQVTM and CDR2 ANQGSEA. The CDR3 has 14 amino acids. The CDR3 reads CSVEGKQGNTEAFF. The DNA for the CDR3 is TGCAGCGTTGAAGGTAAACAGGGTAACACTGAAGCTTTCTTT.

V and J are TRBV27 and TRBJ2-2, with 9 bases matching TRBD1. The germline CDR1 and CDR2 sequences are MNHEY and SMNVEV (reference sequence). The CDR3 loop spans 15 amino acids. With 1 base clipped from V and 8 bases from J, the junction kept 5 bases outside the gene matches. The CDR3 nucleotides are TGTGCCAGCAGTTTATATACAGGGGGCAAGGGGGAGCTGTTTTTT. Translating gives CASSLYTGGKGELFF.

This chain joins TRBV7-2 and TRBJ2-3; D is ambiguous. Trimming pared 3 bases from V and 0 bases from J, leaving 7 bases between. CDR1 is SGHTA, CDR2 FQGNSA, per germline. The CDR3 is 14 amino acids. The chain's CDR3 is CASSLFLSTDTQYF. In DNA form, the CDR3 reads TGTGCCAGCAGCTTGTTCCTTAGCACAGATACGCAGTATTTT.

The chain uses TRBV15 and TRBJ2-7; D is unclear. The CDR3 loop spans 15 amino acids. V shed 1 base and J shed 6 bases, with 16 bases lying between them. Germline CDR1 and CDR2: LNHNV and YYDKDF (reference sequence). Here the CDR3 DNA reads TGTGCCACCAGCAGAGCAGGTGACTCCTTTTCCGAGCAGTACTTC. Its protein is CATSRAGDSFSEQYF.